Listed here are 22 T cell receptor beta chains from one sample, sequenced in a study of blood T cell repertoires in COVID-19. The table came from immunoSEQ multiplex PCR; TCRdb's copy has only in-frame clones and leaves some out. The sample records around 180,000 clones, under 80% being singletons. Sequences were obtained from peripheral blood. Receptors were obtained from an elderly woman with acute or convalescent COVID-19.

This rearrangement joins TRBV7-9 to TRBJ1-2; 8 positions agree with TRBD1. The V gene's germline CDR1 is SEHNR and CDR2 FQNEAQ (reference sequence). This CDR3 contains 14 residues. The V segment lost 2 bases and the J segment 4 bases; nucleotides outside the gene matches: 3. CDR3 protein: CASSLPGQGYGYTF. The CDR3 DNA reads TGTGCCAGCAGCTTACCAGGACAGGGCTATGGCTACACCTTC.

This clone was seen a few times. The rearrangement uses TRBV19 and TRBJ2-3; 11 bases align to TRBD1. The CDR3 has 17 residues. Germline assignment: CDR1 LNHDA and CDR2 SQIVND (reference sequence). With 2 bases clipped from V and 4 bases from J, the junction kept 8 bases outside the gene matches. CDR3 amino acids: CASSISPGQGVSDTQYF. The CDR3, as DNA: TGTGCCAGTAGTATAAGTCCGGGACAGGGGGTTTCAGATACGCAGTATTTT.

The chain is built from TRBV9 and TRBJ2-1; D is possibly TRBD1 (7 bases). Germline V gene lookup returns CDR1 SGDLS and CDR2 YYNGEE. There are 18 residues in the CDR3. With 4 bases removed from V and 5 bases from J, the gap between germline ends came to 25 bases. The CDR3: CASSPVPGARGAHNEQFF. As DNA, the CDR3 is TGTGCCAGCAGCCCCGTTCCCGGGGCCAGGGGGGCTCACAATGAGCAGTTCTTC.

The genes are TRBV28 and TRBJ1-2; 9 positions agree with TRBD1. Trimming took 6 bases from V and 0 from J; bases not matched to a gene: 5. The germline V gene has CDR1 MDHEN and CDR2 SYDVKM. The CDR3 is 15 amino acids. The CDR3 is CASRGQGFPNYGYTF. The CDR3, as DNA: TGTGCCAGCAGGGGACAGGGATTTCCTAACTATGGCTACACCTTC.

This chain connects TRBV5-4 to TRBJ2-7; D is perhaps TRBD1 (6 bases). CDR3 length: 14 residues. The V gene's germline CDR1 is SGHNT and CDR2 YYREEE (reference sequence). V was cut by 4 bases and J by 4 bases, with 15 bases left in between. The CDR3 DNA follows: TGTGCCAGCAGCCTGGTAGGGACAAGGTACGAGCAGTACTTC. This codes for CASSLVGTRYEQYF.

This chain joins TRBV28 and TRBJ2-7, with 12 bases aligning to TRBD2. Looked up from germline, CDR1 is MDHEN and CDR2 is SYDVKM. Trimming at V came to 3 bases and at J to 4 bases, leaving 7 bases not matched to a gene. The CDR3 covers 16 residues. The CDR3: CASSLSTSGSGYEQYF. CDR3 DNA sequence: TGTGCCAGCAGTTTGTCGACTAGCGGGAGTGGTTACGAGCAGTACTTC.

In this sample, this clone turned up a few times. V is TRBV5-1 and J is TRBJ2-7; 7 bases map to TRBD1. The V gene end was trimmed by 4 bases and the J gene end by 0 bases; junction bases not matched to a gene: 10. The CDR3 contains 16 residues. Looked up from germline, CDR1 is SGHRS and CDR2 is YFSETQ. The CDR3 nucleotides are TGCGCCAGCAGCAGAAGTACAGGGGCGGGCTCCTACGAGCAGTACTTC. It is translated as CASSRSTGAGSYEQYF. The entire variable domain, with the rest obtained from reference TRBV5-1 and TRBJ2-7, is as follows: KAGVTQTPRYLIKTRGQQVTLSCSPISGHRSVSWYQQTPGQGLQFLFEYFSETQRNKGNFPGRFSGRQFSNSRSEMNVSTLELGDSALYLCASSRSTGAGSYEQYFGPGTRLTVT.

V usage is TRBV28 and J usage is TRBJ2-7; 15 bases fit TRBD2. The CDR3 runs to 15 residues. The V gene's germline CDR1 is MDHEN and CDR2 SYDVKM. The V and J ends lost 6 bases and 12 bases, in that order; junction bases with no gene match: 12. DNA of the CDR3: TGTGCCAGCAGGAGGACTAGCGGGAGGGTAGACGTGGGGTACTTC. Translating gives CASRRTSGRVDVGYF. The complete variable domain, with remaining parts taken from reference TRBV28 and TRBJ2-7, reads DVKVTQSSRYLVKRTGEKVFLECVQDMDHENMFWYRQDPGLGLRLIYFSYDVKMKEKGDIPEGYSVSREKKERFSLILESASTNQTSMYLCASRRTSGRVDVGYFGPGTRLTVT.

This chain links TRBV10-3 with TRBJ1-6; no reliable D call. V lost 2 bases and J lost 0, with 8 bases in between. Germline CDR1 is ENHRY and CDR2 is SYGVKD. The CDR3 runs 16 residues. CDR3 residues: CAISEGPSSYNSPLHF. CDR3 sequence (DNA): TGTGCCATCAGTGAGGGGCCAAGCTCCTATAATTCACCCCTCCACTTT.

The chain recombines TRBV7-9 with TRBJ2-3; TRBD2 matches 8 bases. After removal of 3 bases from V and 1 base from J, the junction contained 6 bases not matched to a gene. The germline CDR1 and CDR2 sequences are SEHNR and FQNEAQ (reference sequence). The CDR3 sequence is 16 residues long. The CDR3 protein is CASSFFSRGGTDTQYF. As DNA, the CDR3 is TGTGCCAGCAGCTTCTTTTCGCGGGGGGGCACAGATACGCAGTATTTT.

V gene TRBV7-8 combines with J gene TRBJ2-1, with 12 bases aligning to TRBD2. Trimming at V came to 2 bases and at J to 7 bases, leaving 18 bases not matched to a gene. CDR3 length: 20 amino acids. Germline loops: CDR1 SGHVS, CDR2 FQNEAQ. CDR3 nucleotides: TGTGCCAGCAGCTTATCCGCGGACGTTCTAGCGGGAGGGCCAGATAATGAGCAGTTCTTC. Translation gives CASSLSADVLAGGPDNEQFF.

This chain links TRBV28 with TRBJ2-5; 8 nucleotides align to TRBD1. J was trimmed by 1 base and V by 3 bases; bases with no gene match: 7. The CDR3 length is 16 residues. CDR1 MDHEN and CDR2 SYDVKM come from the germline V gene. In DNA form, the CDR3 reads TGTGCCAGCAGTTTTATGACAGGGGTTACCCAAGAGACCCAGTACTTC. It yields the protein CASSFMTGVTQETQYF.

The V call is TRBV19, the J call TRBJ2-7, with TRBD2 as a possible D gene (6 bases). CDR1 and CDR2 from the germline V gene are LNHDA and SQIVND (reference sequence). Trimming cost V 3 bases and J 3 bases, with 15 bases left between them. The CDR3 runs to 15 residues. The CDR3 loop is CASSIPVGGNYEQYF. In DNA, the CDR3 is TGTGCCAGTAGTATCCCCGTGGGGGGAAACTACGAGCAGTACTTC.

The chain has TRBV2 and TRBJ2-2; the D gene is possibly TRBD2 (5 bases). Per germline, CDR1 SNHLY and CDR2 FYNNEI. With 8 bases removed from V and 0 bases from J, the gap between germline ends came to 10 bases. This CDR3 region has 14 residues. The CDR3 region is CASSTRTNTGELFF. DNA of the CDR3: TGTGCCAGCTCTACTAGGACGAACACCGGGGAGCTGTTTTTT.

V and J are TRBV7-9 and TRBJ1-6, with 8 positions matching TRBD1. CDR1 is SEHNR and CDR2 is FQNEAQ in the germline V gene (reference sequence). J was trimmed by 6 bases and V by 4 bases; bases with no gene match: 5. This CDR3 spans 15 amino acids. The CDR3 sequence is CASSSTDRANSPLHF. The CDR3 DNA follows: TGTGCCAGCAGCTCCACGGACAGGGCTAATTCACCCCTCCACTTT.

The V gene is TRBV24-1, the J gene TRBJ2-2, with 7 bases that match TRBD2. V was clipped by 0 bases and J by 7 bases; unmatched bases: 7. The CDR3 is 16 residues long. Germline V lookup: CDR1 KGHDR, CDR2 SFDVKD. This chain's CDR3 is CATSDLAGASDGELFF. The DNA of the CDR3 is TGTGCCACCAGTGATTTGGCGGGAGCGAGTGACGGGGAGCTGTTTTTT.

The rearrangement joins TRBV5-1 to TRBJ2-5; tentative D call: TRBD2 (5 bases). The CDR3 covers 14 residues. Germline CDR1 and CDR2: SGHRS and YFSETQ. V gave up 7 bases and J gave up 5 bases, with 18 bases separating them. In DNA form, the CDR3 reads TGCGCCAGCCGAGCGAGGGTAACCGGCGAGACCCAGTACTTC. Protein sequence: CASRARVTGETQYF.

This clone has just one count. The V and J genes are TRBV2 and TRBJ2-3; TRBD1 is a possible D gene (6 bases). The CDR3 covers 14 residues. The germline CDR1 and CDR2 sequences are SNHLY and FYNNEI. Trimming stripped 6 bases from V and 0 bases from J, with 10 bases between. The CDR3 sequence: CASRGDTSTDTQYF. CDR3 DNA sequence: TGTGCCAGCAGGGGGGACACCAGCACAGATACGCAGTATTTT.

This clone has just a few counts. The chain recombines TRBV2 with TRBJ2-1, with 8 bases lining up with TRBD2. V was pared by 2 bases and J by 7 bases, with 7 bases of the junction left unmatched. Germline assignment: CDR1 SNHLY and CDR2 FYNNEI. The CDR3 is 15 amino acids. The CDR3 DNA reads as TGTGCCAGCAGTGAAATCGGGACTAGGGGGAATGAGCAGTTCTTC. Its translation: CASSEIGTRGNEQFF.

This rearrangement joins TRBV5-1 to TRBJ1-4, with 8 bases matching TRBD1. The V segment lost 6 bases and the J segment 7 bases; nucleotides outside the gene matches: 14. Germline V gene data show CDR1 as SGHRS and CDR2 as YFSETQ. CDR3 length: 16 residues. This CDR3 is CASNYQGAGRGEKLFF. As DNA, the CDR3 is TGCGCCAGCAACTATCAGGGGGCAGGGAGAGGTGAAAAACTGTTTTTT.

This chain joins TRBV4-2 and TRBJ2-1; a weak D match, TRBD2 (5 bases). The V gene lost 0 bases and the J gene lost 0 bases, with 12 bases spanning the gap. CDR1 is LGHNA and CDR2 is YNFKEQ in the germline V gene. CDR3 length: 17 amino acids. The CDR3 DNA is TGTGCCAGCAGCCAAGATCGGGCGGGCGGCTCCTACAATGAGCAGTTCTTC. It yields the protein CASSQDRAGGSYNEQFF.

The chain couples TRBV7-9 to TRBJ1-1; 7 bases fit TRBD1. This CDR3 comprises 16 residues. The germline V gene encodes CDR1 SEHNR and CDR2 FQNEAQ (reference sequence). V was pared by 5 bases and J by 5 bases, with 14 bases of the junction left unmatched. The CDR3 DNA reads TGTGCCAGCAGCATGCCAGGGGGGCTAAGGGGTACTGAAGCTTTCTTT. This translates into CASSMPGGLRGTEAFF.